The present TCR beta chain was sequenced within a study of blood T cell repertoires in COVID-19 (dated by TCRdb to 2019 to 2021). At the level of the whole study: Samples from collaborators originated in the United States, Italy and Spain and spanned both the acute and convalescent phases of COVID-19. A freely available public database, intended as a resource for researchers studying the immune response to SARS-CoV-2, is where the repertoires were released. HLA class I and class II types, where available, came from metadata supplied by the sample provider rather than from assay-based typing. Subjects who had been exposed to COVID-19, were actively infected with it, or had recovered from it provided the deeply sampled blood TCRbeta repertoires that made up the dataset. Sample metadata almost always included a de-identified subject ID, COVID-19 status, age in years and sex. Samples were obtained from the ongoing ImmuneRACE study (first 160 participants) and from some 1,200 subjects provided by 6 global collaborators. The prospective study material was composed of cDNA or gDNA derived from T cells, B-cell-depleted T cells, or PBMCs.

The CDR3 measures 15 amino acids from cysteine to phenylalanine. Only CDR3 DNA remains: 45 bases, in frame from the first base. CDR1 and CDR2 (MNHEY, SVGEGT) derive from the germline V gene. V loses 5 bases of germline sequence and J loses 2 bases, and the interval between the two ends is 10 bases. TCRbeta CDR3 regions were amplified from genomic DNA by means of the immunoSEQ Assay, a bias-controlled multiplex PCR. Per the source publication's procedure: Nucleated cell counts per sample were estimated from amplification of reference gene primers within the assay. To quantify the absolute abundance of each unique TCRbeta CDR3 rearrangement, sequence reads were collapsed and filtered. For each sample, productive Simpson clonality was calculated by taking the square root of Simpson's diversity index across productive rearrangements. The table comes from immuneACCESS by way of TCRdb, which keeps in-frame sequences with V and J called. Part of the clones is missing from these tables; in studies checked, under half for an unresolved V gene and the rest for unknown reasons. Clone size and the V and J calls come from that table; the DNA yielded D and trimming. The sample includes approximately 300,000 clones, with around 85% observed a single time. Over 1.5% of the sample rests with the top ten.

In the prospective study, participants were about 18 to 100 years old, resided in about two dozen geographic areas of the United States, and were enrolled through a virtual design. To assign participants to cohorts, the prospective study relied on clinical history that participants themselves reported in a screening survey and a study questionnaire. Exposed participants were defined as having been in contact with someone with a PCR-confirmed or clinician-diagnosed COVID-19 case within 2 weeks of study entry. In the prospective study, mobile phlebotomists collected whole blood, serum and a nasopharyngeal or oropharyngeal swab from each participant. Participants in the prospective study had the option to provide additional blood draws and questionnaires over a roughly two-month period. Before DNA extraction, blood samples from the prospective study were shipped at room temperature or frozen. Overall results and qualifications from the work: The quantity of clinical and demographic metadata differed by source and by participant and was supplied without curation.

As regards this clone: Its antigen is currently not known. No base quality values were provided; no much bigger clone lies one nucleotide off.

Source material: PBMCs or T cells enriched from blood (not recorded which). Recombination linked TRBV6-2 or TRBV6-3 to TRBJ2-6, with the D gene call left open. This receptor was obtained from a woman aged 30 to 39 who had been exposed to COVID-19. The sequence in DNA is TGTGCCAGCAGTAGCCCCATGGCTGGGGCCAACGTCCTGACTTTC. Translated, this gives CASSSPMAGANVLTF.